This T cell receptor (beta chain) was observed in a study of cytomegalovirus exposure and HLA in healthy donors. About the research overall: The approximately 120 validation repertoires were reported in a later analysis to have been generated on the same platform as the 666 first-cohort repertoires. Study-wide points: According to reports, the classifier identified cytomegalovirus status with high specificity and sensitivity. Among TCR sequences, most were rare, though some public TCRs appeared in many donors.

The CDR3 has 17 residues. Trimming shortened V by 0 bases and J by 1 base, and 14 bases separated the two germline ends. The germline gives CDR1 MGHRA, CDR2 YSYEKL. This table comes from immunoSEQ multiplex PCR, and its TCRdb copy is limited to in-frame clones, with some not included. The sample has around 56,000 clones; 85% to 90% are singletons. Points on this clone: Antigen specificity is unknown.

The donors were members of the roughly 120-subject validation cohort (separate from the roughly 670-subject first cohort). What was sequenced was PBMCs. The chain joins TRBV4-1 to TRBJ2-3, with D unclear. The TCR was taken from a woman under 30 in good health and CMV-seronegative. Here the CDR3 reads CASSQDLTYVGTDTQYF. DNA of the CDR3: TGCGCCAGCAGCCAAGACCTCACCTACGTGGGCACAGATACGCAGTATTTT.